The TCR beta chain described here comes from a study of CD8 T cells in Susac syndrome. The germline V and J ends were trimmed by 2 bases and 6 bases, with 16 bases remaining between them. There are 15 residues in the CDR3. Germline lookup yields CDR1 DFQATT and CDR2 SNEGSKA (reference sequence). Random hexamers primed reverse transcription of about 0.45 to 1 ug RNA. TCR beta CDR3 was amplified by immunoSEQ covering 54 Vbeta and 13 Jbeta. TCRdb reanalysed the immunoSEQ multiplex PCR reads using MiXCR and keeps one entry per CDR3 protein. The sample has some 190,000 distinct CDR3 sequences; roughly 94% are singletons.

The specimen sequenced was CD4+ T cells from PBMCs. The V gene is TRBV20-1, the J gene TRBJ2-2, with unresolved D. This TCR derives from a human donor in good health. CDR3 DNA sequence: TGCAGTGCTAGATCCGCACCGGGTCGGTCCGGGGAGCTGTTTTTT. This translates into CSARSAPGRSGELFF.